The present T cell receptor beta chain was sequenced within a study of blood T cells in healthy people across ages. The length of the CDR3 is 15 residues. The V gene's germline CDR1 is MDHEN and CDR2 SYDVKM. Together with a sample-barcoded 5' primer, a J-beta primer mix was included in a second PCR lasting roughly 6 to 12 cycles. MiXCR was run by TCRdb on the 5' RACE reads, yielding one entry per CDR3 protein. This sample has about 650,000 distinct CDR3 sequences, with about 30% found just once. The receptor was derived from an elderly woman in good health. Sequenced: blood. The chain is built from TRBV28 and TRBJ2-4; 7 bases are a match to TRBD1. The J call may be incorrect, as the DNA end agrees better with TRBJ2-7. The CDR3 protein is CASSFPGTATYEQYF. In nucleotides, the CDR3 is TGTGCCAGCAGTTTCCCCGGGACAGCCACCTACGAGCAGTACTTC.